The following is a T cell receptor beta chain sequence with its context. What it binds is unknown. This sample was taken from a study of cytomegalovirus exposure and HLA in healthy donors. Libraries were prepared by immunoSEQ multiplex PCR; TCRdb keeps only in-frame clonotypes and omits some of them. The table lists a few hundred thousand clones, about 90% of them singletons. Germline V CDR1 and CDR2: SGHVS, FNYEAQ. This CDR3 comprises 14 residues. V lost 3 bases to trimming and J lost 8 bases, with 14 bases between them. Broader study findings: A classifier reportedly called cytomegalovirus status with high sensitivity and specificity. Investigators reported 150 to 200 TCR beta chains as tied to cytomegalovirus.

Sequencing was done on a sample of PBMCs. The clonotype comes from a woman aged 18-29 years in good health and CMV-seronegative. J is TRBJ2-1 and V is TRBV7-6; D might be TRBD1 (5 bases). In nucleotides, the CDR3 is TGTGCCAGCAGCTTTAGCTTTCAGGGCGATGAGCAGTTCTTC. The encoded protein is CASSFSFQGDEQFF.